These T cell receptor beta chains were read from a single sample in a study of blood T cell repertoires in COVID-19. Sequenced by immunoSEQ multiplex PCR; TCRdb stores in-frame clones only, minus some. The sample gives 200,000 to 300,000 clones, 86% of which show up once; 3% is in the top ten. Sequencing used peripheral blood. The receptors were sampled from a young woman who had recovered from COVID-19. The CDR3 runs from the conserved cysteine through the conserved F or W. D genes are given only for firm matches. The size field is filled for only some rows; it gives once, few, many or a size class.

TRBJ2-3,.,TRBD1,TRBV7-6,CASSLGRGQGRTDTQYF,TGTGCCAGCAGCTTAGGCCGCGGACAGGGTCGCACAGATACGCAGTATTTT
TRBJ2-7,.,.,TRBV6-5,CASFTGRSYEQYF,TGTGCCAGCTTCACAGGCCGTTCCTACGAGCAGTACTTC
TRBJ1-2,.,TRBD1,TRBV4-3,CASSPRQGRVTHGYTF,TGCGCCAGCAGCCCCCGACAGGGTAGGGTGACGCATGGCTACACCTTC
TRBJ2-7,.,.,TRBV6-5,CASSYSRVEEQYF,TGTGCCAGCAGTTACTCCAGGGTAGAAGAGCAGTACTTC
TRBJ2-3,.,TRBD2,TRBV7-2,CASSLVPSGYTDTQYF,TGTGCCAGCAGCTTAGTCCCTAGCGGCTACACAGATACGCAGTATTTT
TRBJ1-2,.,TRBD1,TRBV7-6,CASSSDRESWGYTF,TGTGCCAGCAGCTCGGACAGGGAGTCGTGGGGCTACACCTTC
TRBJ2-3,few,.,TRBV5-6,CASSQSGTDTQYF,TGTGCCAGCAGCCAGAGCGGCACAGATACGCAGTATTTT
TRBJ2-6,.,.,TRBV12-3/TRBV12-4,CASSFMGANVLTF,TGTGCCAGCAGTTTTATGGGGGCCAACGTCCTGACTTTC
TRBJ2-7,few,TRBD1,TRBV25-1,CASSPRTGSSYEQYF,TGTGCCAGCAGTCCTCGGACAGGGAGCTCCTACGAGCAGTACTTC
TRBJ2-1,.,.,TRBV9,CASSVDESSYNEQFF,TGTGCCAGCAGCGTAGATGAGAGCTCCTACAATGAGCAGTTCTTC
TRBJ2-7,few,TRBD2,TRBV19,CASSTAGRGLYEQYF,TGTGCCAGTAGTACCGCAGGGAGGGGCCTCTACGAGCAGTACTTC
TRBJ2-5,.,TRBD1,TRBV5-6,CASTWVGDRDVETQYF,TGTGCCAGCACCTGGGTGGGGGACAGGGATGTGGAGACCCAGTACTTC
TRBJ2-6,.,.,TRBV21-1,CASSKGRGASSGANVLTF,TGTGCCAGCAGCAAAGGGCGGGGGGCGAGCTCTGGGGCCAACGTCCTGACTTTC
TRBJ2-1,few,.,TRBV11-2,CASSLGRNSQFF,TGTGCCAGCAGCTTAGGCAGGAATTCGCAGTTCTTC
TRBJ2-1,.,.,TRBV4-1,CASSQSPGVPYNEQFF,TGCGCCAGCAGCCAATCTCCGGGGGTTCCCTACAATGAGCAGTTCTTC
TRBJ2-7,.,TRBD1,TRBV10-2,CASSESIYTTGTGDEQYF,TGCGCCAGCAGTGAGTCCATTTACACCACCGGGACAGGGGACGAGCAGTACTTC
TRBJ1-3,.,TRBD1,TRBV10-3,CAISSDRVNRNTIYF,TGTGCCATCAGCTCAGACAGGGTAAATCGAAACACCATATATTTT
TRBJ1-1,.,.,TRBV7-9,CASSPTGRNTEAFF,TGTGCCAGCAGCCCCACAGGGAGGAACACTGAAGCTTTCTTT
TRBJ2-5,.,TRBD1,TRBV6-5,CASRATGASQETQYF,TGTGCCAGCAGGGCCACAGGGGCGAGCCAAGAGACCCAGTACTTC
TRBJ2-3,.,.,TRBV4-1,CASSSPTGDTQYF,TGCGCCAGCAGCTCACCGACAGGAGATACGCAGTATTTT
TRBJ2-2,.,TRBD2,TRBV5-1,CASSLVFLAGVTNTGELFF,TGCGCCAGCAGCTTGGTTTTCCTAGCGGGGGTGACGAACACCGGGGAGCTGTTTTTT
TRBJ2-5,.,.,TRBV4-1,CASSQDKQTHQYF,TGCGCCAGCAGCCAAGATAAACAGACCCATCAGTACTTC
TRBJ2-1,.,TRBD1,TRBV9,CASSAGTGIYNEQFF,TGTGCCAGCAGCGCGGGGACAGGTATTTACAATGAGCAGTTCTTC
TRBJ1-6,few,.,TRBV7-9,CASSSGSYNSPLHF,TGTGCCAGCAGCTCCGGCTCCTATAATTCACCCCTCCACTTT
TRBJ2-3,.,.,TRBV11-2,CASSSTIGGGDTQYF,TGTGCCAGCAGCTCGACTATCGGGGGTGGGGATACGCAGTATTTT
TRBJ2-3,.,.,TRBV4-3,CASSPVGGASDTQYF,TGCGCCAGCAGTCCCGTCGGTGGAGCCTCAGATACGCAGTATTTT
TRBJ1-2,.,TRBD1,TRBV7-9,CASSLVLGTGDYGYTF,TGTGCCAGCAGCTTAGTTCTAGGGACAGGTGACTATGGCTACACCTTC
TRBJ2-3,.,TRBD2,TRBV2,CASGLAGGRIFPDTQYF,TGTGCCAGTGGACTAGCGGGGGGGCGTATTTTTCCAGATACGCAGTATTTT
TRBJ1-5,.,TRBD1,TRBV18,CASSPTGQGSNQPQHF,TGTGCCAGCTCACCTACAGGACAGGGAAGCAATCAGCCCCAGCATTTT
TRBJ2-5,.,.,TRBV29-1,CSIFGQLQETQYF,TGCAGCATCTTCGGACAGCTACAAGAGACCCAGTACTTC
TRBJ1-1,.,.,TRBV2,CARVRGQDEAFF,TGTGCCAGAGTGAGGGGACAAGACGAAGCTTTCTTT
TRBJ1-5,.,.,TRBV5-8,CASSSGFESNQPQHF,TGTGCCAGCAGCTCGGGGTTCGAGAGCAATCAGCCCCAGCATTTT
TRBJ2-1,.,TRBD2,TRBV7-2,CASSLSGGSYNEQFF,TGTGCCAGCAGCTTAAGCGGGGGCTCCTACAATGAGCAGTTCTTC
TRBJ2-7,.,.,TRBV6-5,CASRREYEQYF,TGTGCCAGCAGGCGGGAATACGAGCAGTACTTC
TRBJ1-1,.,.,TRBV7-8,CASSLALGGANTEAFF,TGTGCCAGCAGCTTAGCGCTTGGAGGGGCTAACACTGAAGCTTTCTTT
TRBJ2-2,.,TRBD2,TRBV10-1,CASSQLAGGTGELFF,TGCGCCAGCAGCCAACTAGCGGGGGGCACCGGGGAGCTGTTTTTT
TRBJ1-3,.,.,TRBV4-3,CASSQIPKQGTIYF,TGCGCCAGCAGCCAAATCCCGAAACAGGGCACCATATATTTT
TRBJ2-7,.,TRBD2,TRBV14,CASSQMTSGGPHEQYF,TGTGCCAGCAGCCAAATGACTAGCGGGGGGCCCCACGAGCAGTACTTC
TRBJ1-1,.,.,TRBV29-1,CSGAGGRGPNTEAFF,TGCAGCGGGGCCGGAGGGAGGGGCCCGAACACTGAAGCTTTCTTT
TRBJ2-5,.,TRBD2,TRBV7-2,CASTPGRGGQKTQYF,TGTGCCAGCACCCCCGGGCGGGGGGGCCAAAAGACCCAGTACTTC
TRBJ2-1,.,TRBD1,TRBV5-1,CASSFRTGLYNEQFF,TGCGCCAGCAGCTTTCGGACAGGGCTCTACAATGAGCAGTTCTTC
TRBJ2-2,.,TRBD1,TRBV10-3,CAIPLGQGGSGELFF,TGTGCCATCCCGCTGGGACAGGGAGGATCCGGGGAGCTGTTTTTT
TRBJ2-5,.,TRBD1,TRBV5-6,CASSLPGQGEETQYF,TGTGCCAGCAGCTTGCCGGGACAGGGCGAAGAGACCCAGTACTTC